This paragraph covers one T cell receptor (beta chain) sequence. V lost 5 bases and J lost 5, with 18 bases in between. This CDR3 comprises 15 residues. Germline V gene data show CDR1 as MDHEN and CDR2 as SYDVKM. Measured with immunoSEQ multiplex PCR; TCRdb has only the in-frame clones, and not every one. The sample includes under 60,000 clones, 90% of them seen just once. This sample was taken from a study of blood T cell repertoires in COVID-19. For the study at large: Acute and convalescent COVID-19 samples came from the United States, Italy and Spain. PBMCs, B-cell-depleted T cells, or T cells provided the cDNA or gDNA that made up the material.

The sequence was collected from a human donor in a cohort sampled during active COVID-19. Material for sequencing was peripheral blood. The rearrangement links TRBV28 to TRBJ1-2; D not certain. As DNA, the CDR3 is TGTGCCAGCAGTCCTGGCAGGCCCGTTGGGTATGGCTACACCTTC. It codes for CASSPGRPVGYGYTF.